Listed below are T cell receptor beta chains from one sample, sequenced in a study of blood T cell repertoires in COVID-19. Assay: immunoSEQ multiplex PCR; the TCRdb copy retains only in-frame clones and omits some. The sample holds about 190,000 clones; around 84% are singletons and the top ten take 20%. Sequenced sample: peripheral blood. These receptors were collected from a human donor in a cohort sampled during active COVID-19. The CDR3 runs from the conserved cysteine through the conserved F or W. Fields, in order: J gene, clone size, V gene, D gene, CDR3 protein, CDR3 DNA. A D gene is named only where the DNA matches it firmly. The listing skips clone size in some rows; elsewhere it reads once, few, many or a size class.

>TRBJ2-1|.|TRBV7-2|TRBD2
CASSLSGSVYNEQFF
TGTGCCAGCAGCTTGAGCGGGAGTGTGTACAATGAGCAGTTCTTC
>TRBJ2-2|.|TRBV11-1|TRBD2
CASSLRRESTGELFF
TGTGCCAGCAGTTTGAGGCGGGAGAGCACCGGGGAGCTGTTTTTT
>TRBJ2-1|.|TRBV18|.
CASSPPPSGDLYNEQFF
TGTGCCAGCTCACCTCCTCCCTCGGGAGACCTCTACAATGAGCAGTTCTTC
>TRBJ1-1|.|TRBV5-5|.
CASSLLSSTEAFF
TGTGCCAGCAGCTTGTTGTCGAGCACTGAAGCTTTCTTT
>TRBJ2-2|.|TRBV7-2|.
CASSSRRRRGGYTGELFF
TGTGCCAGCAGCTCCCGCAGACGGCGCGGGGGCTACACCGGGGAGCTGTTTTTT
>TRBJ2-2|.|TRBV3-1/TRBV3-2|.
CASKEGVVHGELFF
TGTGCCAGCAAGGAGGGAGTGGTTCACGGGGAGCTGTTTTTT
>TRBJ2-3|.|TRBV18|TRBD2
CASSPGLAGEADTQYF
TGTGCCAGCTCGCCGGGACTAGCGGGAGAGGCAGATACGCAGTATTTT
>TRBJ2-3|.|TRBV3-1/TRBV3-2|TRBD1
CASSPGQGLTDTQYF
TGTGCCAGCAGCCCCGGACAGGGGCTTACAGATACGCAGTATTTT
>TRBJ2-3|once|TRBV20-1|TRBD2
CSASAWSGRPSTDTQYF
TGCAGTGCTAGTGCTTGGAGCGGGAGACCTAGCACAGATACGCAGTATTTT
>TRBJ2-7|.|TRBV27|TRBD2
CASSQNPGGGPNSYEQYF
TGTGCCAGCAGTCAAAACCCCGGGGGAGGGCCAAACTCCTACGAGCAGTACTTC
>TRBJ2-1|.|TRBV3-1/TRBV3-2|TRBD2
CASSPTSGGLYNEQFF
TGTGCCAGCAGCCCTACTAGCGGGGGGCTCTACAATGAGCAGTTCTTC
>TRBJ2-5|.|TRBV6-2/TRBV6-3|.
CASSYLGGAWQETQYF
TGTGCCAGCAGTTATCTGGGGGGGGCTTGGCAAGAGACCCAGTACTTC
>TRBJ1-5|.|TRBV28|.
CASSIRGRYQPQHF
TGTGCCAGCAGTATTAGAGGGAGGTATCAGCCCCAGCATTTT
>TRBJ2-2|.|TRBV5-1|.
CASSPHAGELFF
TGCGCCAGCAGCCCCCATGCCGGGGAGCTGTTTTTT
>TRBJ2-1|.|TRBV14|.
CASSQDSSTGATFF
TGTGCCAGCAGCCAAGATAGCTCGACTGGAGCGACGTTCTTC
>TRBJ2-1|.|TRBV29-1|.
CSVVGMVGLAYNEQFF
TGCAGCGTCGTAGGAATGGTGGGACTTGCATACAATGAGCAGTTCTTC
>TRBJ2-1|.|TRBV19|TRBD1
CASSSRTGRNEQFF
TGTGCCAGTAGTTCTAGGACAGGGCGTAATGAGCAGTTCTTC
>TRBJ1-5|.|TRBV7-9|.
CASSLGQGPNQPQHF
TGTGCCAGCAGCTTAGGGCAGGGGCCAAATCAGCCCCAGCATTTT
>TRBJ1-4|.|TRBV6-6|.
CASSYPGGTNEKLFF
TGTGCCAGCAGTTACCCGGGAGGCACTAATGAAAAACTGTTTTTT
>TRBJ2-2|.|TRBV5-4|.
CASSPPGGVNTGELFF
TGTGCCAGCAGCCCCCCGGGGGGCGTTAACACCGGGGAGCTGTTTTTT
>TRBJ2-3|.|TRBV11-2|.
CASSQFTDTQYF
TGTGCCAGCAGTCAGTTCACAGATACGCAGTATTTT
>TRBJ1-2|.|TRBV5-1|.
CASSVGQYGYTF
TGCGCCAGCAGCGTAGGACAGTATGGCTACACCTTC
>TRBJ1-1|.|TRBV3-1/TRBV3-2|.
CASSLVSTEAFF
TGTGCCAGCAGCCTAGTCTCCACTGAAGCTTTCTTT
>TRBJ2-5|.|TRBV7-2|TRBD2
CASSLFSGRDETQYF
TGTGCCAGCAGCTTGTTTAGCGGGAGAGATGAGACCCAGTACTTC
>TRBJ2-3|.|TRBV5-1|.
CASRRPGVTTDTQYF
TGCGCCAGCAGAAGACCGGGGGTTACGACGGATACGCAGTATTTT
>TRBJ1-2|.|TRBV5-8|.
CASSFAGLSYGYTF
TGTGCCAGCAGCTTCGCGGGCTTATCGTATGGCTACACCTTC
>TRBJ2-3|.|TRBV5-1|TRBD1
CASSLTDRGWADTQYF
TGCGCCAGCAGCTTGACGGACAGGGGGTGGGCAGATACGCAGTATTTT
>TRBJ1-1|.|TRBV2|.
CAGRFNRDTEAFF
TGTGCCGGTCGTTTCAACAGAGACACTGAAGCTTTCTTT
>TRBJ2-5|.|TRBV5-1|TRBD2
CASSLISGVGETQYF
TGCGCCAGCAGCTTGATTAGCGGGGTCGGAGAGACCCAGTACTTC